This is a list of T cell receptor beta chains from one sample in a study of vaccination and CD4 T cells after COVID-19. TCRdb ran MiXCR on the PCR reads and lists one entry per CDR3 protein. The sample includes about 20,000 distinct CDR3 sequences, roughly 50% of them seen just once. This specimen consisted of CD4+ T cells from blood, obtained before SARS-CoV-2 vaccination. All receptors come from a human donor who had recovered from COVID-19. Both conserved end residues are part of each CDR3. The D gene is left open where the match is weak. Clone size appears in some rows only: once, few, many, or a class for an expanded clone.

DNA | CDR3 | V | size | D | J | length
TGTGCCAGCAGCTTACGCTGGGGACTAGCGGACACAGATACGCAGTATTTT | CASSLRWGLADTDTQYF | TRBV7-9 | - | TRBD2 | TRBJ2-3 | 17
TGTGCCAGCAGTTCCAAAGCCCATGGCTACACCTTC | CASSSKAHGYTF | TRBV28 | - | - | TRBJ1-2 | 12
TGTGCCAGCAGTCACCCCCGGGTTTTTCCCTACGAGCAGTACTTC | CASSHPRVFPYEQYF | TRBV28 | - | - | TRBJ2-7 | 15
TGCAGTGCTAGAACGACTAGCGGGCATTCCTACAATGAGCAGTTCTTC | CSARTTSGHSYNEQFF | TRBV20-1 | few | TRBD2 | TRBJ2-1 | 16
TGTGCCAGCAGTTCCGGGACGGAGGATCAGCCCCAGCATTTT | CASSSGTEDQPQHF | TRBV12-3/TRBV12-4 | - | - | TRBJ1-5 | 14
TGTGCCAGCAGCTCACCGGGGGTGGATACGCAGTATTTT | CASSSPGVDTQYF | TRBV7-8 | few | - | TRBJ2-3 | 13
TGCAGCGTCGCGACCCGTTTAGTGGACACTGAAGCTTTCTTT | CSVATRLVDTEAFF | TRBV29-1 | - | - | TRBJ1-1 | 14
TGTGCCAGCAACCCCTTACAGGGACCACTCACAGATACGCAGTATTTT | CASNPLQGPLTDTQYF | TRBV6-1 | - | - | TRBJ2-3 | 16
TGCAGTGCAACGGACAGGGGGCATCAGCCCCAGCATTTT | CSATDRGHQPQHF | TRBV20-1 | - | TRBD1 | TRBJ1-5 | 13
TGTGCCAGCAGTTCTCTAAGACTGGCAGATACGCAGTATTTT | CASSSLRLADTQYF | TRBV25-1 | once | - | TRBJ2-3 | 14
TGCAGTGCTAGAAAACAGGGGGCAGGGCAGCCCCAGCATTTT | CSARKQGAGQPQHF | TRBV20-1 | few | TRBD1 | TRBJ1-5 | 14
TGCAGTGCTGATAAAACTAGCGGGAACACAGATACGCAGTATTTT | CSADKTSGNTDTQYF | TRBV20-1 | few | TRBD2 | TRBJ2-3 | 15
TGTGCCACCAGCAGAGACAATCAGCCCCAGCATTTT | CATSRDNQPQHF | TRBV15 | few | - | TRBJ1-5 | 12
TGTGCCAGCAGTAAGGGGGAGGTCGGTTCACCCCTCCACTTT | CASSKGEVGSPLHF | TRBV6-1 | few | - | TRBJ1-6 | 14
TGCAGTGCTAGTCTGGGACTAGCGGGAGCGCCTTGGCAGTTCTTC | CSASLGLAGAPWQFF | TRBV20-1 | few | TRBD2 | TRBJ2-1 | 15
TGCAGTGCTAGGAACAGGCTAACGAACACTGAAGCTTTCTTT | CSARNRLTNTEAFF | TRBV20-1 | few | - | TRBJ1-1 | 14
TGTGCCAGCAGCAACCGGGCTCAAGCTTTCTTT | CASSNRAQAFF | TRBV7-9 | - | - | TRBJ1-1 | 11
TGCAGCGTTCAGGCCGGGGAGCTGTTTTTT | CSVQAGELFF | TRBV29-1 | - | - | TRBJ2-2 | 10
TGCGCCAGCAGCCTCTACCGTGGGCAGCCCCAGCATTTT | CASSLYRGQPQHF | TRBV5-1 | - | - | TRBJ1-5 | 13
TGTGCCAGTAGTATATCCGGGAGCTCCTACAATGAGCAGTTCTTC | CASSISGSSYNEQFF | TRBV19 | - | - | TRBJ2-1 | 15
TGCGCCAGCAGCCTCAGGATAGAAGGAGAAGGAGAGCAGTACTTC | CASSLRIEGEGEQYF | TRBV5-1 | - | - | TRBJ2-7 | 15
TGCGCCAGCAGCCAGACAGAAGATAGCAATCAGCCCCAGCATTTT | CASSQTEDSNQPQHF | TRBV4-1 | few | - | TRBJ1-5 | 15
TGTGCCAGCAGCTCCCAGGGGCTGAGCACAGATACGCAGTATTTT | CASSSQGLSTDTQYF | TRBV7-9 | - | - | TRBJ2-3 | 15
TGTGCCAGCAGTTTGACAGGGACTACCTACGAGCAGTACTTC | CASSLTGTTYEQYF | TRBV12-3/TRBV12-4 | - | - | TRBJ2-7 | 14
TGCAGTGCTAGAGATATGACGAGTGGCGGTGTAGAAGAGACCCAGTACTTC | CSARDMTSGGVEETQYF | TRBV20-1 | - | - | TRBJ2-5 | 17
TGCAGTGCTTTGACAGCTAGATTTAGCAATCAGCCCCAGCATTTT | CSALTARFSNQPQHF | TRBV20-1 | few | - | TRBJ1-5 | 15
TGTGCCAGCAGTAACTACAGGGGTACCTACGAGCAGTACTTC | CASSNYRGTYEQYF | TRBV6-5 | few | TRBD1 | TRBJ2-7 | 14
TGTGCCAGCACAATATACTGGGGACAGGAAGAGTCGCCTAACTATGGCTACACCTTC | CASTIYWGQEESPNYGYTF | TRBV6-2/TRBV6-3 | - | TRBD1 | TRBJ1-2 | 19
TGTGCCAGCAGCTTAGCGGGAGTGTTCAATGAGCAGTTCTTC | CASSLAGVFNEQFF | TRBV5-4 | - | TRBD2 | TRBJ2-1 | 14
TGCAGCCCCATGCCCAGGCCAAATCAGCCCCAGCATTTT | CSPMPRPNQPQHF | TRBV20-1 | - | - | TRBJ1-5 | 13
TGTGCCAGCAGCCATCCGGGACTATCTCTGGTTCGCACAGATACGCAGTATTTT | CASSHPGLSLVRTDTQYF | TRBV7-9 | - | TRBD2 | TRBJ2-3 | 18
TGTGCCAGCAGAACAGGGAACACTGAAGCTTTCTTT | CASRTGNTEAFF | TRBV6-2/TRBV6-3 | - | - | TRBJ1-1 | 12
TGCAGTGCTAGAGATGGGAGCGGACGCTCCTACAATGAGCAGTTCTTC | CSARDGSGRSYNEQFF | TRBV20-1 | - | - | TRBJ2-1 | 16
TGTGCCAGCAGTAGGACAGGGGTTTGGGAAAAGAACACCGGGGAGCTGTTTTTT | CASSRTGVWEKNTGELFF | TRBV28 | once | TRBD1 | TRBJ2-2 | 18
TGTGCCACCAGTGATTCGGAGAACACTGAAGCTTTCTTT | CATSDSENTEAFF | TRBV24-1 | - | - | TRBJ1-1 | 13
TGTGCCAGTAGTAAGGGGGGGGAACAGCCCCAGCATTTT | CASSKGGEQPQHF | TRBV19 | - | - | TRBJ1-5 | 13
TGTGCCAGTAGTCAATCGACCAGGCCGTCTACGAACACCGGGGAGCTGTTTTTT | CASSQSTRPSTNTGELFF | TRBV19 | - | - | TRBJ2-2 | 18
TGCAGTGCTGTCGAGGGGGGGAACACTGAAGCTTTCTTT | CSAVEGGNTEAFF | TRBV20-1 | - | - | TRBJ1-1 | 13
TGTGCCAGCAGTTACCACAGGGTGGCAGATACGCAGTATTTT | CASSYHRVADTQYF | TRBV6-2/TRBV6-3 | few | - | TRBJ2-3 | 14
TGTGCCAGCAGCTTAATTGTCCAAGAGACCCAGTACTTC | CASSLIVQETQYF | TRBV7-3 | few | - | TRBJ2-5 | 13
TGTGCCAGCAGCTCTACAGGGAAACCCTCCTACGAGCAGTACTTC | CASSSTGKPSYEQYF | TRBV7-6 | - | - | TRBJ2-7 | 15
TGTGCCAGCAGTGGGCGGACTAGTGTAACTAGCACAGATACGCAGTATTTT | CASSGRTSVTSTDTQYF | TRBV2 | - | TRBD2 | TRBJ2-3 | 17
TGTGCCAGCAGCCCCCGGACAGGGCAGCATCAGCCCCAGCATTTT | CASSPRTGQHQPQHF | TRBV7-8 | - | TRBD1 | TRBJ1-5 | 15
TGTGCCAGCAGTTACCCACCCTTAAGAGTCGCGAACACCGGGGAGCTGTTTTTT | CASSYPPLRVANTGELFF | TRBV6-2/TRBV6-3 | - | - | TRBJ2-2 | 18